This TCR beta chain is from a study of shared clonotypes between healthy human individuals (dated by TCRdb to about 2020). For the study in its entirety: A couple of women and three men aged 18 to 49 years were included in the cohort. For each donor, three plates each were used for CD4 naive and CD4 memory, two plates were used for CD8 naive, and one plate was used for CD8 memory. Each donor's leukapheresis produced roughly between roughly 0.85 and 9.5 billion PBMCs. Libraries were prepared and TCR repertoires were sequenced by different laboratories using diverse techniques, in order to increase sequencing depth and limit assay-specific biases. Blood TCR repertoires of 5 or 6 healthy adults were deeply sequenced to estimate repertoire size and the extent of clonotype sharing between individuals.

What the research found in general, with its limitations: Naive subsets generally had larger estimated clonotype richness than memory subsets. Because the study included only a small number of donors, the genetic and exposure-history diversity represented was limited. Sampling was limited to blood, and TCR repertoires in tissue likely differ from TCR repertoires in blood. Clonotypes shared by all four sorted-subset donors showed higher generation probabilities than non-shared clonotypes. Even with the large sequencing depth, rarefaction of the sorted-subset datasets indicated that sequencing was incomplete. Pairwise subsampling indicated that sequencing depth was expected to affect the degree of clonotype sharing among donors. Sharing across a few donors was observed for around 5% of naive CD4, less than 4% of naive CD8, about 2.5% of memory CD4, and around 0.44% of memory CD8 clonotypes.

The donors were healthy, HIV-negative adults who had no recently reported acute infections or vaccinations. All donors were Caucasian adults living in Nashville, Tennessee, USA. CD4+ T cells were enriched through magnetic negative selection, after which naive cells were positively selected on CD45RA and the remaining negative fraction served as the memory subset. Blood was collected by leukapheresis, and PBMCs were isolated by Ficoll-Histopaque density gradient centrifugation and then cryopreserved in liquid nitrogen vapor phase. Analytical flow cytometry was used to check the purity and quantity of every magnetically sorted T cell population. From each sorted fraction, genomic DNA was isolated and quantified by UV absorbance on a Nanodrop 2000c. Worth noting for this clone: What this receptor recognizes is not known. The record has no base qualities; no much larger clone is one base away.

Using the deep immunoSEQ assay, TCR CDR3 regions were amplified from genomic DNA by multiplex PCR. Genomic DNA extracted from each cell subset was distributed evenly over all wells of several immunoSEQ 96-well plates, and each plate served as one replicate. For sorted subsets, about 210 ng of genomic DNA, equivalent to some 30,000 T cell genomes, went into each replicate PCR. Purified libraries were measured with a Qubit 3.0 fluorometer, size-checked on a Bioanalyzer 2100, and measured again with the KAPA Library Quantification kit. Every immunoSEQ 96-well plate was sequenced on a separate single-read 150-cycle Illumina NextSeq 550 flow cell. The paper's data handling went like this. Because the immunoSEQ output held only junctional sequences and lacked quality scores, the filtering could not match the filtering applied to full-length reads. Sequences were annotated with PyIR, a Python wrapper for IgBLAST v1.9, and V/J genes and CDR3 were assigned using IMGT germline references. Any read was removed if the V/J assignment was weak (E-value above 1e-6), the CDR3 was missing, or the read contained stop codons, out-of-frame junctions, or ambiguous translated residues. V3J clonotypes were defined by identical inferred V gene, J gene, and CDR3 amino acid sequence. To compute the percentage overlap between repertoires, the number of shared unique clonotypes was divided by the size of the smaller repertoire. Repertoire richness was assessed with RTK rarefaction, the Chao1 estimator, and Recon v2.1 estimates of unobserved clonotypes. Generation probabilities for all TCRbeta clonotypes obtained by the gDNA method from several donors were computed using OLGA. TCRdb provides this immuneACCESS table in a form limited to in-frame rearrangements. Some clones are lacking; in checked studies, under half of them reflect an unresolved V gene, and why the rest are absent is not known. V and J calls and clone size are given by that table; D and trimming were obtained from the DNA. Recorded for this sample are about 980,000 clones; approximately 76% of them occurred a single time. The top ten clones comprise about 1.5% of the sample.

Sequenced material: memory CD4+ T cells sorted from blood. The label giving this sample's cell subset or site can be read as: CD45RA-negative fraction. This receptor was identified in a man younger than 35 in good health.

The nucleotide sequence is given as TGTGCCAGCCCCGACAGGGGGGGAAGACACGAGCAGTACTTC. It encodes CASPDRGGRHEQYF. This chain is built from TRBV9 and TRBJ2-7; 9 middle bases align to TRBD1. Inclusive of the bounding cysteine and phenylalanine, the CDR3 is 14 residues long. Only the CDR3 DNA stays, 42 bases, in frame from base 1. Via the germline V gene, CDR1 is SGDLS and CDR2 YYNGEE. V lost 7 bases and J lost 5 bases, and the count of bases not matched to a germline gene is 10.